The clone carrying this T cell receptor (beta chain) was seen a handful of times. What it binds is unknown. CDR3 length: 14 residues. With 2 bases clipped from V and 4 bases from J, the junction kept 3 bases outside the gene matches. Germline V CDR1 and CDR2: SGHRS, YFSETQ. This sample stems from a study of response to subunit inactivated influenza vaccine. Study-level results: There was a suggestion from the authors that each seasonal influenza vaccination recruits few new T cells.

TCRdb analysed the RT-PCR reads with MiXCR anew, one entry per CDR3 protein. The sample consists of 550,000 to 600,000 distinct CDR3 sequences, 10% to 15% of them appearing once. This chain uses TRBV5-1 with TRBJ2-5; 9 bases are shared with TRBD2. This material consisted of PBMCs from blood, taken on the day of vaccination. The TCR comes from a man aged 45-65 years who received an inactivated influenza vaccine. The CDR3 region has the DNA TGCGCCAGCAGCTTTAGCGGGAGTGGAGAGACCCAGTACTTC. Translation gives CASSFSGSGETQYF. The full variable domain, rest sourced from reference TRBV5-1 and TRBJ2-5, is KAGVTQTPRYLIKTRGQQVTLSCSPISGHRSVSWYQQTPGQGLQFLFEYFSETQRNKGNFPGRFSGRQFSNSRSEMNVSTLELGDSALYLCASSFSGSGETQYFGPGTRLLVL.